This T cell receptor beta chain was sequenced in a study of spatial heterogeneity in lung cancer. Looking at the study overall: Sequences of the beta chain were consistently detected in greater numbers than alpha-chain sequences. TCR and UMI combinations that were unique each appeared, on average, more than ten times in raw reads.

This sample's time point: sample taken at primary tumor resection. Sequencing covered unsorted whole RNA taken from tumor, nontumor lung or frozen PBMC. The germline CDR1 and CDR2 sequences are SNHLY and FYNNEI. This CDR3 is built from 16 residues. The junction had 8 bases not matched to a gene; V was cut back by 6 bases and J by 0 bases. As regards this clonotype: The antigen is not known.

TCRdb re-called the 5' RACE reads through MiXCR, storing one row per CDR3 protein. The sample has tens of thousands of distinct CDR3 sequences, about 12% seen once. The study's findings and limits: At resection, ubiquitous expanded tumor TCRs appeared in blood more than at follow-up.

The chain joins TRBV2 to TRBJ2-7; 10 bases align to TRBD2. This sequence originates from a male donor with early-stage non-small cell lung cancer. The sequencing here drew on PBMCs, taken at surgery. This CDR3 is CASRPTAGGNSYEQYF. The CDR3 DNA reads TGTGCCAGCAGGCCTACAGCGGGGGGGAACTCCTACGAGCAGTACTTC.